This passage covers 26 T cell receptor beta chains from one sample sequenced in a study of T cells after yellow fever vaccination. TCRdb recomputed calls from the 5' RACE reads with MiXCR, one row per CDR3 protein. Among 300,000 or so distinct CDR3 sequences listed, approximately 8% were seen once. The sample here was PBMCs, taken roughly 46 days after the first yellow fever vaccination. The source is a young man who received the YFV17D yellow fever vaccine.

The chain joins TRBV5-6 to TRBJ1-6; D unresolved. Germline CDR1 reads SGHDT; CDR2 reads YYEEEE. CDR3 length: 16 residues. The V and J ends lost 5 bases and 5 bases respectively, with 17 bases between them. The CDR3 is CASRPWGVGDNSPLHF. The CDR3 nucleotides are TGTGCCAGCAGGCCATGGGGTGTGGGCGATAATTCACCCCTCCACTTT.

V usage is TRBV10-3 and J usage is TRBJ2-1; the match to TRBD1 covers 10 bases. The CDR3 is 18 residues long. Trimming cost V 2 bases and J 2 bases; bases outside gene matches: 9. Germline CDR1 is ENHRY and CDR2 is SYGVKD. The CDR3 protein is CAISEGGTGVRPYNEQFF. The CDR3 DNA reads TGTGCCATCAGTGAGGGCGGGACAGGGGTCCGCCCCTACAATGAGCAGTTCTTC.

This chain links TRBV5-5 with TRBJ2-5; 9 bases agree with TRBD1. V dropped 3 bases and J dropped 0; count of bases not matched to a gene: 6. The germline gives CDR1 SGHKS, CDR2 YYEKEE (reference sequence). CDR3 length: 16 residues. CDR3 sequence: CASSSDRGGYQETQYF. Written as DNA, the CDR3 is TGTGCCAGCAGCTCCGACAGGGGGGGATACCAAGAGACCCAGTACTTC.

The V call is TRBV5-1, the J call TRBJ2-1; a possible D gene is TRBD1 (6 bases). CDR3 size: 15 residues. CDR1 is SGHRS, CDR2 YFSETQ, per germline. V was cut by 0 bases and J by 3 bases, with 10 bases left in between. DNA of the CDR3: TGCGCCAGCAGCTTGGCAGGGGCTGGCTACAATGAGCAGTTCTTC. Its protein is CASSLAGAGYNEQFF.

This chain uses TRBV7-9 with TRBJ2-5; 9 bases agree with TRBD2. CDR1 and CDR2 (germline): SEHNR, FQNEAQ (reference sequence). CDR3 length equals 13 residues. CDR3 in DNA: TGTGCTCCGGAGGGACTAGCACAAGAGACCCAGTACTTC. Its translation: CAPEGLAQETQYF.

This clonotype was counted between two and nine times. The V and J genes are TRBV4-1 and TRBJ2-5, with TRBD2 matching over 7 bases. V shed 4 bases and J 4 bases; nucleotides not matched to a gene: 9. The length of the CDR3 is 15 residues. The germline V gene encodes CDR1 MGHRA and CDR2 YSYEKL. The CDR3 protein is CASSPVLGRGETQYF. The DNA for the CDR3 is TGCGCCAGCAGCCCGGTCCTGGGGAGGGGAGAGACCCAGTACTTC.

This clonotype was seen a handful of times. The genes are TRBV4-3 and TRBJ2-5, with D perhaps TRBD2 (7 bases). V gave up 0 bases and J gave up 5 bases, with 13 bases separating them. The length of the CDR3 is 15 residues. In germline, CDR1 is LGHNA, CDR2 YSLEER. CDR3 in amino acids: CASSQDGGGRETQYF. In DNA, the CDR3 is TGCGCCAGCAGCCAAGATGGGGGGGGCCGGGAGACCCAGTACTTC.

This clonotype was observed a few times. V and J are TRBV7-8 and TRBJ2-3; unclear D gene. Germline V gene data show CDR1 as SGHVS and CDR2 as FQNEAQ. The ends were cut back, 6 bases at V and 10 bases at J, with 14 bases in the middle. The CDR3 runs 12 residues. The DNA for the CDR3 is TGTGCCAGCAGTATCGGGCCGTCAGCGCAGTATTTT. Protein: CASSIGPSAQYF.

The chain couples TRBV5-1 to TRBJ2-7; D is unclear. The V and J ends lost 1 base and 5 bases respectively, with 19 bases between them. Germline assignment: CDR1 SGHRS and CDR2 YFSETQ. The CDR3 extends over 16 amino acids. The CDR3 protein is CASSLKRSLDTNEQYF. CDR3 bases: TGCGCCAGCAGCTTGAAGAGGAGTCTGGATACGAACGAGCAGTACTTC.

This clonotype was counted ten times or more. This chain uses TRBV6-1 with TRBJ1-2; 7 nucleotides align to TRBD1. V lost 6 bases to trimming and J lost 4 bases; unmatched junction nucleotides: 11. There are 15 residues in the CDR3. Germline CDR1 is MNHNS and CDR2 is SASEGT. The CDR3 coding sequence is TGTGCCAGCAGGAAGATAGGGGGCGCGAGCTATGGCTACACCTTC. Translating it yields CASRKIGGASYGYTF.

This clonotype was counted a few times. The J gene is TRBJ2-5, the V gene TRBV7-2; 11 bases line up with TRBD2. J lost 1 base, V lost 7 bases, and 5 bases had no gene match. Per germline, CDR1 SGHTA and CDR2 FQGNSA. The CDR3 spans 15 residues. The CDR3 spells CASNSGGASQETQYF. CDR3 DNA sequence: TGTGCCAGCAATAGCGGGGGGGCCAGCCAAGAGACCCAGTACTTC.

The chain carries TRBV19 and TRBJ1-1; D is undetermined. The CDR3 runs 12 residues. Germline V gene lookup returns CDR1 LNHDA and CDR2 SQIVND (reference sequence). V was cut by 3 bases and J by 7 bases, with 9 bases left in between. CDR3 sequence reads: CASSIRMNEAFF. The CDR3 DNA reads TGTGCCAGTAGTATTAGGATGAATGAAGCTTTCTTT.

This clonotype was detected a few times. This chain connects TRBV3-1 to TRBJ2-7, with 8 nucleotides matching TRBD2. Germline loops: CDR1 LGHDT, CDR2 YNNKEL (reference sequence). J lost 3 bases, V lost 4 bases, and 11 bases had no gene match. CDR3 length: 16 amino acids. The CDR3 sequence: CASSRVCAGGLYEQYV. The CDR3 nucleotides are TGTGCCAGCAGCCGCGTTTGCGCGGGGGGACTCTACGAGCAGTACGTC.

The chain links TRBV19 to TRBJ2-7, with 10 bases that match TRBD1. Germline V CDR1 and CDR2: LNHDA, SQIVND (reference sequence). J lost 2 bases, V lost 3 bases, and 1 base had no gene match. The CDR3 covers 14 residues. Here the CDR3 DNA reads TGTGCCAGTAGTATCGGGACAGGGGCCTACGAGCAGTACTTC. Translating gives CASSIGTGAYEQYF. Combining the CDR3 with reference TRBV19 and TRBJ2-7 gives the whole variable domain DGGITQSPKYLFRKEGQNVTLSCEQNLNHDAMYWYRQDPGQGLRLIYYSQIVNDFQKGDIAEGYSVSREKKESFPLTVTSAQKNPTAFYLCASSIGTGAYEQYFGPGTRLTVT.

This clonotype appeared many times. V gene TRBV6-1 combines with J gene TRBJ2-5; D may be TRBD1 (6 bases). The length of the CDR3 is 15 residues. The V and J ends lost 6 bases and 1 base respectively, with 15 bases between them. CDR1 MNHNS and CDR2 SASEGT come from the germline V gene. The CDR3 sequence: CASRDETGRQETQYF. DNA for the CDR3: TGTGCCAGCAGAGACGAGACAGGTCGCCAAGAGACCCAGTACTTC.

This clonotype was recorded a few times. The J gene is TRBJ2-7, the V gene TRBV4-2, with D uncertain. The CDR3 consists of 12 residues. Trimming removed 4 bases from V and 2 bases from J, with 6 bases in between. CDR1 and CDR2 (germline): LGHNA, YNFKEQ. The chain's CDR3 is CASSPRAYEQYF. In DNA, the CDR3 is TGTGCCAGCAGCCCGCGAGCCTACGAGCAGTACTTC.

This clonotype came up a few times. The chain joins TRBV19 to TRBJ2-2, with 9 bases aligning to TRBD1. The germline V gene has CDR1 LNHDA and CDR2 SQIVND (reference sequence). CDR3 length: 15 amino acids. J was trimmed by 6 bases and V by 2 bases; bases with no gene match: 4. CDR3 nucleotide sequence: TGTGCCAGTAGTATAAGGACAGGGGTGGCCGGGGAGCTGTTTTTT. This codes for CASSIRTGVAGELFF.

The chain links TRBV12-3 or TRBV12-4 to TRBJ2-1; D ambiguous. V lost 3 bases to trimming and J lost 7 bases, with 7 bases between them. CDR3 length equals 12 residues. CDR3 DNA sequence: TGTGCCAGCAGTTTGCTTATGAATGAGCAGTTCTTC. Translating gives CASSLLMNEQFF.

This clonotype was seen repeatedly, ten times or more. The chain has TRBV20-1 and TRBJ2-1; 11 positions agree with TRBD2. V trimming: 4 bases; J trimming: 2 bases; junction bases outside the gene matches: 1. The CDR3 consists of 14 residues. Germline lookup yields CDR1 DFQATT and CDR2 SNEGSKA (reference sequence). The CDR3 protein is CSANSGGAYNEQFF. Here the CDR3 DNA reads TGCAGTGCTAATAGCGGGGGGGCCTACAATGAGCAGTTCTTC.

This clonotype has a handful of counts. The V gene is TRBV7-2, the J gene TRBJ2-5, with D perhaps matching TRBD2 (6 bases). This CDR3 has 14 amino acids. The V gene lost 3 bases and the J gene lost 5 bases, with 13 bases spanning the gap. Germline V gives CDR1 SGHTA, CDR2 FQGNSA. The CDR3 loop reads CASSFNAGMETQYF. CDR3 bases: TGTGCCAGCAGCTTTAATGCGGGAATGGAGACCCAGTACTTC.

This clonotype was counted between two and nine times. The rearrangement joins TRBV7-9 to TRBJ1-2; D call uncertain. Trimming shortened V by 1 base and J by 8 bases, and 17 bases separated the two germline ends. Germline CDR1 reads SEHNR; CDR2 reads FQNEAQ (reference sequence). The length of the CDR3 is 15 residues. For the CDR3, the DNA is TGTGCCAGCAGCTTAGGCAGTTACGGGCCCAGGGGCTACACCTTC. Translation gives CASSLGSYGPRGYTF.

This clonotype was counted a few times. The genes are TRBV12-3 or TRBV12-4 and TRBJ1-1; a weak D match, TRBD1 (6 bases). Trimming stripped 3 bases from V and 8 bases from J, with 16 bases between. This CDR3 spans 14 amino acids. As DNA, the CDR3 is TGTGCCAGCAGTTTTGAGAGGACAGACCGAGAAGCTTTCTTT. The encoded protein is CASSFERTDREAFF.

This clonotype was picked up a small number of times. J is TRBJ2-5 and V is TRBV19; TRBD2 agrees at 8 bases. The CDR3 is made up of 17 amino acids. Germline CDR1 reads LNHDA; CDR2 reads SQIVND (reference sequence). V gave up 6 bases and J gave up 5 bases; unmatched junction bases: 17. The CDR3 DNA reads as TGTGCCAGTAGAAGGGATTCGTCTAGCGGGCCCCGGGAGACCCAGTACTTC. It specifies CASRRDSSSGPRETQYF.

The V and J genes are TRBV5-1 and TRBJ1-3; D gene unclear. The germline V gene encodes CDR1 SGHRS and CDR2 YFSETQ. Trimming stripped 0 bases from V and 1 base from J, with 8 bases between. The CDR3 spans 15 residues. The DNA of the CDR3 is TGCGCCAGCAGCTTGGAAGTGGGTTCTGGAAACACCATATATTTT. Amino acids: CASSLEVGSGNTIYF.

Only a few counts were recorded for this clonotype. This chain connects TRBV5-6 to TRBJ2-2; D unresolved. CDR3 length equals 14 residues. V lost 2 bases and J lost 6, with 11 bases in between. CDR1 SGHDT and CDR2 YYEEEE come from the germline V gene. CDR3: CASSLPVGSGELFF. CDR3 bases: TGTGCCAGCAGCTTACCGGTGGGTTCCGGGGAGCTGTTTTTT.

CDR3 region: CASSPESTEAFF. The DNA of the CDR3 is TGTGCCAGCTCGCCGGAGAGCACTGAAGCTTTCTTT. The rearrangement joins TRBV18 to TRBJ1-1, with D unclear. With 6 bases removed from V and 4 bases from J, the gap between germline ends came to 9 bases. From germline, CDR1 is KGHSH and CDR2 LQKENI. CDR3 length: 12 amino acids.